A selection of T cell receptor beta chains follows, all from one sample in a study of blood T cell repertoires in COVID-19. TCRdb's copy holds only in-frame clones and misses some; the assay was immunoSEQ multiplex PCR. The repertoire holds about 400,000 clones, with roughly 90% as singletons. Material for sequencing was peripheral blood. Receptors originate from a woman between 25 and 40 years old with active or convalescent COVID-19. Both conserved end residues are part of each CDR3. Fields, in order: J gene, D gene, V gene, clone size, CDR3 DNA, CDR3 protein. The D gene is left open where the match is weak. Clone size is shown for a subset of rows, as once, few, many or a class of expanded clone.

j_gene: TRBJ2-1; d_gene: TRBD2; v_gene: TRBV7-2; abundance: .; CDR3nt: TGTGCCAGCAGCTCGGGACTAGCGGACAATGAGCAGTTCTTC; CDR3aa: CASSSGLADNEQFF
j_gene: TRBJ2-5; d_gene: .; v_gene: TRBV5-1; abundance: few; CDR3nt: TGCGCCAGCAGCTCCGGTAGCGGCGGAGAGACCCAGTACTTC; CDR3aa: CASSSGSGGETQYF
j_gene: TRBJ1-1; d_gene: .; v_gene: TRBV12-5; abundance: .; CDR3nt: TGTGCTAGTGGTCTGGGACATTTGAACACTGAAGCTTTCTTT; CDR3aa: CASGLGHLNTEAFF
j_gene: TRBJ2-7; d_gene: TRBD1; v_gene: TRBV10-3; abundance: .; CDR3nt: TGTGCCATCAACATGGGACAGGGGGACGAGCAGTACTTC; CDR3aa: CAINMGQGDEQYF
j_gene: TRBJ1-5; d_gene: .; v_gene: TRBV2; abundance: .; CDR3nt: TGTGCCAGCAGTGAAAGACAGATTGATCAGCCCCAGCATTTT; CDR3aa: CASSERQIDQPQHF
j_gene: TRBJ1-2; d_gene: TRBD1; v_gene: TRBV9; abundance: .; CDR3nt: TGTGCCAGCAGCGGCCTACCGGGACAGTCTGGCTACACCTTC; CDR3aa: CASSGLPGQSGYTF
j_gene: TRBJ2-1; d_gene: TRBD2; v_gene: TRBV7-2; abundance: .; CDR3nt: TGTGCCAGCAGCTTAGCGCGCGTTAGCGGGGGGTTTAATGAGCAGTTCTTC; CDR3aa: CASSLARVSGGFNEQFF
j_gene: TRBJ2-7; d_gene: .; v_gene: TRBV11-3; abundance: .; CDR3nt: TGTGCCAGCAGCTTAGAAGGAATGGACAAGTCCGAGCAGTACTTC; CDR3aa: CASSLEGMDKSEQYF
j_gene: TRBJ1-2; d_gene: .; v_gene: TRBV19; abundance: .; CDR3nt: TGTGCCAGTAGTATGCAGGCGCAGGGTGTCGGCTACACCTTC; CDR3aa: CASSMQAQGVGYTF
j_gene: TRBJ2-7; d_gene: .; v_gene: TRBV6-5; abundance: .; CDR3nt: TGTGCCAGCAGGGGTAGCAGCTACGAGCAGTACTTC; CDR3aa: CASRGSSYEQYF
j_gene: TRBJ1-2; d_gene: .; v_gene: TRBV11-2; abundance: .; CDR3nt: TGTGCCAGCAGCTTAGCTCAGGGGCTGGGCCACTATGGCTACACCTTC; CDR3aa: CASSLAQGLGHYGYTF
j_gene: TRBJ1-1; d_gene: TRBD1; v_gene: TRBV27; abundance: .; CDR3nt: TGTGCCAGTCGACAAGGCGAGACAGGGGGTTTCACTGAAGCTTTCTTT; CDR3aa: CASRQGETGGFTEAFF
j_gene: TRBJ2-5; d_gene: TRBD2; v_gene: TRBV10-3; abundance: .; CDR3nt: TGTGCCATCAGTGCAGCGCCTAGCGGGGTAGGAGAGACCCAGTACTTC; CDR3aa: CAISAAPSGVGETQYF
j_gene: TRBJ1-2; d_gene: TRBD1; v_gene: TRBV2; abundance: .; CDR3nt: TGTGCCAGCAGTGAAGCTGAGGACAGGGAGGAACATGGCTACACCTTC; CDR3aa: CASSEAEDREEHGYTF
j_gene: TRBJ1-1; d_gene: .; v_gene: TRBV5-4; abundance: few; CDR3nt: TGTGCCAGCAGCTTGGGCGGGAACACTGAAGCTTTCTTT; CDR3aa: CASSLGGNTEAFF
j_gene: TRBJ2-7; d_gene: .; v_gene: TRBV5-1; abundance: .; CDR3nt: TGCGCCAGTGGGACGGGGGACAGCCCCGACGAGCAGTACTTC; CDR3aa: CASGTGDSPDEQYF
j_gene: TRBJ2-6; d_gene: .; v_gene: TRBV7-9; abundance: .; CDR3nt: TGTGCCAGCAGACGATACAGAGGGACAACCTCTGGGGCCAACGTCCTGACTTTC; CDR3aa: CASRRYRGTTSGANVLTF
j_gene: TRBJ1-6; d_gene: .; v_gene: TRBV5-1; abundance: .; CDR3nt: TGCGCCAGCAGCTTCACAGAAAGCTCCTATAATTCACCCCTCCACTTT; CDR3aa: CASSFTESSYNSPLHF
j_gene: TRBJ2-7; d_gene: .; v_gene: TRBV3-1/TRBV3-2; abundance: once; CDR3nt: TGTGCCAGCAGCCGAGAGAGTGGGGGCCCCACCTACGAGCAGTACTTC; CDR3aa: CASSRESGGPTYEQYF
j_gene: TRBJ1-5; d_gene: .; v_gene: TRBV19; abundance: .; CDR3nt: TGTGCCAGTAGTATGGGGGGTTGGGGCAATCAGCCCCAGCATTTT; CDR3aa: CASSMGGWGNQPQHF
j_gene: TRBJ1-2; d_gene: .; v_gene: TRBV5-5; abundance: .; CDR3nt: TGTGCCAGCAATCAGGTTCTTGGTGGCTACACCTTC; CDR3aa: CASNQVLGGYTF
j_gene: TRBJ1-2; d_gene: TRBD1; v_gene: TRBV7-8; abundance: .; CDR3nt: TGTGCCAGCAGCTTAGCCCGACAGGGGGCAGGCGGCTACACCTTC; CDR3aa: CASSLARQGAGGYTF
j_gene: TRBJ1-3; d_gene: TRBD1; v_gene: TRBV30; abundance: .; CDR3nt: TGTGCCTTGCAACAGGGGAACTCTGGAAACACCATATATTTT; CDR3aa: CALQQGNSGNTIYF
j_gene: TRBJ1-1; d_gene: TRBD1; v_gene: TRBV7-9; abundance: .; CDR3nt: TGTGCCAGCAGCAGTGACCCCGGGACAGGGGCCACGAACACTGAAGCTTTCTTT; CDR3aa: CASSSDPGTGATNTEAFF
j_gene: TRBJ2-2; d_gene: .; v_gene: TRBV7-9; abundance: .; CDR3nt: TGTGCCAGCAGCTTACTAGCAGGCACCGGGGAGCTGTTTTTT; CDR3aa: CASSLLAGTGELFF
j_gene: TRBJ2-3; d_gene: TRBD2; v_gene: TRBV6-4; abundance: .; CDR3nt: TGTGCCAGCAGTAGGACTAGCGGGGCCACAGATACGCAGTATTTT; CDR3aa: CASSRTSGATDTQYF
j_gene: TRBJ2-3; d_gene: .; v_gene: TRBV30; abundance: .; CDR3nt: TGTGCCTGGACCGAGGTGAGCACAGATACGCAGTATTTT; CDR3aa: CAWTEVSTDTQYF
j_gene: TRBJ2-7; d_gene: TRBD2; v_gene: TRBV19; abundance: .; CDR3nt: TGTGCCAGTAGGGGACTAGCGGGCTTAAGTGGCTCCTACGAGCAGTACTTC; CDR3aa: CASRGLAGLSGSYEQYF
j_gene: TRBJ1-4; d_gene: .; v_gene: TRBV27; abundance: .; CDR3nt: TGTGCCAGCAGTTTACAGGGTAGAGTTGAAAAACTGTTTTTT; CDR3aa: CASSLQGRVEKLFF
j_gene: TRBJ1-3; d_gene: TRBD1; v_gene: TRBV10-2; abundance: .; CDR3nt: TGCGCCAGCAGCCCGAGAGAGGGGGCTCGAGGAAACACCATATATTTT; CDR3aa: CASSPREGARGNTIYF
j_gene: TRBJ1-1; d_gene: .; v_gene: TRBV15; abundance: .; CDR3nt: TGTGCCACCAGCAGAGATCTTATGTGGAATGAGGGAAACCCTGAAGCTTTCTTT; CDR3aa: CATSRDLMWNEGNPEAFF
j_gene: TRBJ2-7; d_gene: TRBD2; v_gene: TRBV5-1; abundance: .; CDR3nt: TGCGCCAGCAGCTCCCAACTAGCGGGAGGGTCTCGAGAGCAGTACTTC; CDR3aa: CASSSQLAGGSREQYF
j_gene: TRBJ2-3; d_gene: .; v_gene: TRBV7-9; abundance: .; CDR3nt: TGTGCCAGCAGCCCGGACAGATCTAGCACAGATACGCAGTATTTT; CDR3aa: CASSPDRSSTDTQYF